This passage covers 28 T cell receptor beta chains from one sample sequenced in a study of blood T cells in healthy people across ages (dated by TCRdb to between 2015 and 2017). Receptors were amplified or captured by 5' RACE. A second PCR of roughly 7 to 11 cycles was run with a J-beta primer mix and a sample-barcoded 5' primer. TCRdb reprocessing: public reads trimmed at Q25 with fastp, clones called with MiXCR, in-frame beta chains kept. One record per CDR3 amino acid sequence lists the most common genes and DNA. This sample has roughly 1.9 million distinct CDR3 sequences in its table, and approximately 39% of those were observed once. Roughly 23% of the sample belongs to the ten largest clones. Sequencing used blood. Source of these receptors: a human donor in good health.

CDR3 nucleotides: TGCGCCAGCAGCTTAGCAGGGGGCGGATTCGTGTATGGCTACACCTTC. It is translated as CASSLAGGGFVYGYTF. The chain links TRBV5-1 to TRBJ1-2, with 8 bases aligning to TRBD1. This CDR3 comprises 16 residues. Germline V gene sequence: CDR1 SGHRS, CDR2 YFSETQ. The ends lost 2 bases at V and 5 bases at J; junction bases unmatched: 11.

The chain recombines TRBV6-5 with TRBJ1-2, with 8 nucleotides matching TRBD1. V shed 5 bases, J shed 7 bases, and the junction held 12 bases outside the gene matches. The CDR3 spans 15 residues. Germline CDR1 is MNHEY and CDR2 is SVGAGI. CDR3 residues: CASSRTDRGPGGYTF. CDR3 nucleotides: TGTGCCAGCAGTCGAACCGACAGGGGACCTGGTGGCTACACCTTC.

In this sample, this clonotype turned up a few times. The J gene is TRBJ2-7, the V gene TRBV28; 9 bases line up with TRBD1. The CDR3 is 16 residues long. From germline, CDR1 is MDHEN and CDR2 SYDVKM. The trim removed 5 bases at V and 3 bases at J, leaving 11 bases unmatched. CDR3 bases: TGTGCCAGCAGTCCTGGGACAGGGCGAATTAACTACGAGCAGTACTTC. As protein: CASSPGTGRINYEQYF.

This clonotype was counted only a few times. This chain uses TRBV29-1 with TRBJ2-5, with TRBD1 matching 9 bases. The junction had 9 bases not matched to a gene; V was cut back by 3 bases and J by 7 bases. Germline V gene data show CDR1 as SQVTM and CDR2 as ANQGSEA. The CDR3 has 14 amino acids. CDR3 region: CSVEETGGGGTQYF. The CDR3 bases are TGCAGCGTTGAGGAGACAGGGGGTGGGGGGACCCAGTACTTC.

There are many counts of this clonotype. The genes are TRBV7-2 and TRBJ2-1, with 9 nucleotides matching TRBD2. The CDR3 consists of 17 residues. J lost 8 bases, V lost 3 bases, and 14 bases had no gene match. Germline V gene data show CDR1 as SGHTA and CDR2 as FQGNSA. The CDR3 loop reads CASSLRRTSAMADEQFF. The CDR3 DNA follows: TGTGCCAGCAGCTTGAGACGGACTAGCGCAATGGCGGATGAGCAGTTCTTC.

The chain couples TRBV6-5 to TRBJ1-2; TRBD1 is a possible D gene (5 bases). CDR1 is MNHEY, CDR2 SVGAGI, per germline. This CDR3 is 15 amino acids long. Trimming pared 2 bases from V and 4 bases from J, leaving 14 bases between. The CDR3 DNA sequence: TGTGCCAGCAGTTACGCGAGGGGAAATCTCTATGGCTACACCTTC. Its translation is CASSYARGNLYGYTF.

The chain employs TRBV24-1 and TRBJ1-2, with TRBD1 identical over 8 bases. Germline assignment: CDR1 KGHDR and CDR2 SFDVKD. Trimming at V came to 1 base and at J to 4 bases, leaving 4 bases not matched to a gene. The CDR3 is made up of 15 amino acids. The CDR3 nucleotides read TGTGCCACCAGTGATTTCCCTGACAGGGGCTATGGCTACACCTTC. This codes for CATSDFPDRGYGYTF.

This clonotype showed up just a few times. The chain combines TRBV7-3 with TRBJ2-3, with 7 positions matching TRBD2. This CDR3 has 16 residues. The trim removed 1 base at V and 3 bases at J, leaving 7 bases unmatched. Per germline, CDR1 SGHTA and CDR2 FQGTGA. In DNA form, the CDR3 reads TGTGCCAGCAGCTTAATGGGAGCGGGGATAACAGATACGCAGTATTTT. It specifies CASSLMGAGITDTQYF.

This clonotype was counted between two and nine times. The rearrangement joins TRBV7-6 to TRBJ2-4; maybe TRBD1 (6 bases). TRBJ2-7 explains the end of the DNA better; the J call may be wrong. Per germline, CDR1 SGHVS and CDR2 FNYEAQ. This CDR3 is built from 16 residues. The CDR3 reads CASSLGSGRGYDEQYF. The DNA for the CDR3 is TGTGCCAGCAGCTTAGGGAGTGGCAGGGGTTACGACGAGCAGTACTTC.

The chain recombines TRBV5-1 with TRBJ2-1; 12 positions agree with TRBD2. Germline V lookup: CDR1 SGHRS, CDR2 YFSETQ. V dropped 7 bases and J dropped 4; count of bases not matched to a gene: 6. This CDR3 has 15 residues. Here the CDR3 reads CASRLAGAEYNEQFF. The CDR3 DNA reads TGCGCCAGCCGACTAGCGGGAGCCGAATACAATGAGCAGTTCTTC.

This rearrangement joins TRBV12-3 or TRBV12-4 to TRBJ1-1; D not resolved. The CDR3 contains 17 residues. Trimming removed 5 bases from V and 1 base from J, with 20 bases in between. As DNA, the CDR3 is TGTGCCAGCAGTCGCGTGATACTTGGGAGGGAGAACACTGAAGCTTTCTTT. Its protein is CASSRVILGRENTEAFF.

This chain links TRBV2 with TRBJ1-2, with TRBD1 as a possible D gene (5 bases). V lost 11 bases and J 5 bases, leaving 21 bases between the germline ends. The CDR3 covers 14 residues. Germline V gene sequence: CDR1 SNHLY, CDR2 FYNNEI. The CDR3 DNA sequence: TGTGCCTCAGAGGCACAGGTGGGGTTTTATGGCTACACCTTC. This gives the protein CASEAQVGFYGYTF.

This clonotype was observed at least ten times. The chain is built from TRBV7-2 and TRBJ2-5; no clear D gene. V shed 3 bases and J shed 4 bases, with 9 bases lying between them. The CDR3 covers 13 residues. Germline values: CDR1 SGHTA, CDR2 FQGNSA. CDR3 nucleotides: TGTGCCAGCAGCTTCGTCAGGTTAGAGACCCAGTACTTC. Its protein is CASSFVRLETQYF.

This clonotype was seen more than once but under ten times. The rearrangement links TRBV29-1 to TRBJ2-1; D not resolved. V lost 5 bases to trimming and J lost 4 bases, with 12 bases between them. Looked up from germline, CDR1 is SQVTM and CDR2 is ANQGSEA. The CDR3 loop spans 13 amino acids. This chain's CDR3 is CSVMDLTYNEQFF. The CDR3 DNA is TGCAGCGTTATGGATTTAACATACAATGAGCAGTTCTTC.

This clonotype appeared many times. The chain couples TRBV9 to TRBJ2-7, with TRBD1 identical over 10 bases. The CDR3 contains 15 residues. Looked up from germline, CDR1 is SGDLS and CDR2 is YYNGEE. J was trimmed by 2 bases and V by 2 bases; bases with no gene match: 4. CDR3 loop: CASSVTGQGAYEQYF. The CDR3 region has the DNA TGTGCCAGCAGCGTCACCGGACAGGGGGCCTACGAGCAGTACTTC. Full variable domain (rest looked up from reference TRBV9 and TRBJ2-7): DSGVTQTPKHLITATGQRVTLRCSPRSGDLSVYWYQQSLDQGLQFLIQYYNGEERAKGNILERFSAQQFPDLHSELNLSSLELGDSALYFCASSVTGQGAYEQYFGPGTRLTVT.

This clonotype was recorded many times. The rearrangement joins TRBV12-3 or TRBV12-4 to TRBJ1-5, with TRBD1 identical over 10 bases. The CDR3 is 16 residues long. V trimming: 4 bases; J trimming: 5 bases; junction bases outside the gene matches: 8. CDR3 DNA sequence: TGTGCCAGCAGTTCCGGCGACAGGGGGCGCGATCAGCCCCAGCATTTT. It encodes CASSSGDRGRDQPQHF.

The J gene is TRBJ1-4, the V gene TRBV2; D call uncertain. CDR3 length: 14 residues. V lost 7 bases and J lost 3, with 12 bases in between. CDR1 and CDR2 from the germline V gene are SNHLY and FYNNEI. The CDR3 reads CASTPDAANEKLFF. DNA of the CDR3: TGTGCCAGCACCCCGGACGCAGCTAATGAAAAACTGTTTTTT.

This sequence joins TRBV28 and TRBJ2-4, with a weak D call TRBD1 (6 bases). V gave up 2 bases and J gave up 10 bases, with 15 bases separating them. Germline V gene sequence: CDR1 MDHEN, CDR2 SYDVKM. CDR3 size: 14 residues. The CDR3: CASSLPLQGEIQYF. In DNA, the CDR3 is TGTGCCAGCAGTTTACCCCTACAGGGTGAGATTCAGTACTTC. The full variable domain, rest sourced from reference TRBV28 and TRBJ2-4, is DVKVTQSSRYLVKRTGEKVFLECVQDMDHENMFWYRQDPGLGLRLIYFSYDVKMKEKGDIPEGYSVSREKKERFSLILESASTNQTSMYLCASSLPLQGEIQYFGAGTRLSVL.

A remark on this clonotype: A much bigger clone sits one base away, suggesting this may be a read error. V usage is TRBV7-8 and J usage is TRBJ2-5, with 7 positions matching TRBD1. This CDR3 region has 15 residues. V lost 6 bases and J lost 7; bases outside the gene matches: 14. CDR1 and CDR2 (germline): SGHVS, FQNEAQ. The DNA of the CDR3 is TGTGCCAGCAGAGAGGATACAGGGGCACGGGGGACCCAGTACTTC. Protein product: CASREDTGARGTQYF. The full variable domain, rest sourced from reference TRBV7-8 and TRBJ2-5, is GAGVSQSPRYKVAKRGQDVALRCDPISGHVSLFWYQQALGQGPEFLTYFQNEAQLDKSGLPSDRFFAERPEGSVSTLKIQRTQQEDSAVYLCASREDTGARGTQYFGPGTRLLVL.

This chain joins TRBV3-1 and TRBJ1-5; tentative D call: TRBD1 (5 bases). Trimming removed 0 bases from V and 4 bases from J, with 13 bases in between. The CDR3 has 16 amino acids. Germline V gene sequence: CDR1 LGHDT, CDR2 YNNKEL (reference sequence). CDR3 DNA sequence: TGTGCCAGCAGCCAAGACTGGCCAGGGCCAAATCAGCCCCAGCATTTT. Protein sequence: CASSQDWPGPNQPQHF.

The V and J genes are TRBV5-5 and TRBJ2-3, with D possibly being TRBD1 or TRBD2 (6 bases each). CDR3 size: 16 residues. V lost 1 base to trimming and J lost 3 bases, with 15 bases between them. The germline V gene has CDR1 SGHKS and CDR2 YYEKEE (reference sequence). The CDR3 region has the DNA TGTGCCAGCAGCTTGTATTTCAGGGGAGGAACAGATACGCAGTATTTT. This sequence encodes CASSLYFRGGTDTQYF. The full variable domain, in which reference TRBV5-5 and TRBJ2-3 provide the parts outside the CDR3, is DAGVTQSPTHLIKTRGQQVTLRCSPISGHKSVSWYQQVLGQGPQFIFQYYEKEERGRGNFPDRFSARQFPNYSSELNVNALLLGDSALYLCASSLYFRGGTDTQYFGPGTRLTVL.

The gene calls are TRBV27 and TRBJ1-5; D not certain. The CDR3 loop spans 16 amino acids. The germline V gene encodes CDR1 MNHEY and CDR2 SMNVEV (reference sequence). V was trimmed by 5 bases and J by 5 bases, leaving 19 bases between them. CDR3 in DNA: TGTGCCAGCAGTCCACTCCGGACTACAGCCGATCAGCCCCAGCATTTT. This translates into CASSPLRTTADQPQHF.

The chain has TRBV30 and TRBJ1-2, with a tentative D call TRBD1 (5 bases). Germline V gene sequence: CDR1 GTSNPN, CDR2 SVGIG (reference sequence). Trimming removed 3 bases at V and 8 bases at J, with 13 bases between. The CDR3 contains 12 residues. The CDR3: CAWSPGTQGYTF. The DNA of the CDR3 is TGTGCCTGGAGCCCCGGGACGCAAGGCTACACCTTC.

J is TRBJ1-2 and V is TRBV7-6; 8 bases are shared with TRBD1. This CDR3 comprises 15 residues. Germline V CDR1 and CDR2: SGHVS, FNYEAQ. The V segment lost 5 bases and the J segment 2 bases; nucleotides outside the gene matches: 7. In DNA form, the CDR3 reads TGTGCCAGCAGCACCCGGGACAGGAGGAACTATGGCTACACCTTC. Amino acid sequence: CASSTRDRRNYGYTF.

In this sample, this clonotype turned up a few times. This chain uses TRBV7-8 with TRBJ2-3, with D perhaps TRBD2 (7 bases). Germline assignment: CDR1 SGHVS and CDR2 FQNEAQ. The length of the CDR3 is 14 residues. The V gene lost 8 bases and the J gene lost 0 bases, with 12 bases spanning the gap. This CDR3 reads CASVAGASTDTQYF. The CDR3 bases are TGTGCCAGCGTGGCGGGGGCAAGCACAGATACGCAGTATTTT. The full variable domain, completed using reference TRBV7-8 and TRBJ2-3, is GAGVSQSPRYKVAKRGQDVALRCDPISGHVSLFWYQQALGQGPEFLTYFQNEAQLDKSGLPSDRFFAERPEGSVSTLKIQRTQQEDSAVYLCASVAGASTDTQYFGPGTRLTVL.

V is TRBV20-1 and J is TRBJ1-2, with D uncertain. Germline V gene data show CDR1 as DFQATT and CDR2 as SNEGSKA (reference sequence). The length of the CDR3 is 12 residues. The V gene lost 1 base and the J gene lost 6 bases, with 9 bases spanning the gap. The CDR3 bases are TGCAGTGCTAGAGGACGGTCGGATGGCTACACCTTC. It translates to CSARGRSDGYTF.

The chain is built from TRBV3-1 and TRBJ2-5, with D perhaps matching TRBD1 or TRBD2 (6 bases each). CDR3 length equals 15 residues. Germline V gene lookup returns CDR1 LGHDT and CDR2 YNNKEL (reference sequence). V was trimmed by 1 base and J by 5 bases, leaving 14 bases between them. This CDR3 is CASSQGQVGGETQYF. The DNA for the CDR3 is TGTGCCAGCAGCCAAGGACAGGTCGGAGGGGAGACCCAGTACTTC.

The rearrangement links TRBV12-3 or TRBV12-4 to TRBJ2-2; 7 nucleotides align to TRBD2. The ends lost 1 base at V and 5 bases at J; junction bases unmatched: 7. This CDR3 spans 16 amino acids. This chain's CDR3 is CASSLGGPGGTGELFF. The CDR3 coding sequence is TGTGCCAGCAGTTTAGGGGGACCCGGGGGGACCGGGGAGCTGTTTTTT.